A few counts support the clone carrying this T cell receptor (beta chain). The sample comes from a study of cytomegalovirus exposure and HLA in healthy donors. V lost 1 base and J lost 2, with 12 bases in between. Germline assignment: CDR1 SGHAT and CDR2 FQNNGV. The CDR3 loop spans 15 amino acids. Primers for the PCR totalled 60 Vbeta and 13 Jbeta. Measured with immunoSEQ multiplex PCR; TCRdb has only the in-frame clones, and not every one. There are about 160,000 clones in the sample; roughly four fifths occur only once, and roughly a tenth lies in the top ten. V and J are TRBV11-2 and TRBJ2-7; D is possibly TRBD1 (5 bases). The TCR was taken from a man in his forties or fifties in good health and CMV-seropositive. Specimen: PBMCs. CDR3 nucleotides: TGTGCCAGCAGCTTAGCGCAGGGATTGCCCTACGAGCAGTACTTC. It yields the protein CASSLAQGLPYEQYF.